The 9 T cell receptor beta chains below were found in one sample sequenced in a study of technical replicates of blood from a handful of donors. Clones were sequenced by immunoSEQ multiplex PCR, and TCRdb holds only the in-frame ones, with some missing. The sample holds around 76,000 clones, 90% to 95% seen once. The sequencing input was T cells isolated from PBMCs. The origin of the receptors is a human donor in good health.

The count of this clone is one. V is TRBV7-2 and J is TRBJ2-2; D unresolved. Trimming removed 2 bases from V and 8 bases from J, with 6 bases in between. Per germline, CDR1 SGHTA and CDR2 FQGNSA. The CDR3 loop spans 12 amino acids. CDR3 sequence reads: CASSLFRGELFF. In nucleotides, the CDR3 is TGTGCCAGCAGCTTATTTCGGGGGGAGCTGTTTTTT.

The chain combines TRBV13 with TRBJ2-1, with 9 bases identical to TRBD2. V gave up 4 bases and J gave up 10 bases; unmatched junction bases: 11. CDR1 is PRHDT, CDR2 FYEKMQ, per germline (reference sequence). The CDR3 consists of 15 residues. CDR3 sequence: CASSSRAGGSGEQFF. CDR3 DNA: TGTGCCAGCAGCTCCAGAGCGGGGGGCTCTGGGGAGCAGTTCTTC.

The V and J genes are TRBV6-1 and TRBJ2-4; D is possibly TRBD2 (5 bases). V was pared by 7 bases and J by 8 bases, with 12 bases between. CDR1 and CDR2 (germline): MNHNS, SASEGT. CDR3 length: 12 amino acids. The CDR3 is CASTETRDIQYF. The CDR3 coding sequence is TGTGCCAGCACTGAGACGAGGGACATTCAGTACTTC.

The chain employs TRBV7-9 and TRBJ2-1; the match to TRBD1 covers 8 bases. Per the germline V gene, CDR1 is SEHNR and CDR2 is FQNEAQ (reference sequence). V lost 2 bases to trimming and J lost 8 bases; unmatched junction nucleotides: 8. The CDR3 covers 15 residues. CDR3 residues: CASSLPQGAWDEQFF. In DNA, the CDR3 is TGTGCCAGCAGCTTACCTCAGGGGGCGTGGGATGAGCAGTTCTTC.

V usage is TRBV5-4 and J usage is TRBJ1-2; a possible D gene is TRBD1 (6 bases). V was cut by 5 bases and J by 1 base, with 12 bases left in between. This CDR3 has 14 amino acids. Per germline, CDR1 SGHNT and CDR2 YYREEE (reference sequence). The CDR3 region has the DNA TGTGCCAGCAGATCCGACAGGATTAACTATGGCTACACCTTC. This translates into CASRSDRINYGYTF.

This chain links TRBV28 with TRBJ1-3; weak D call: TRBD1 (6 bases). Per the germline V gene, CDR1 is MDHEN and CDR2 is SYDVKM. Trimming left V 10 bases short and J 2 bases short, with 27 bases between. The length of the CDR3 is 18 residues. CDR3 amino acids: CATQGGFLVKLAGNTIYF. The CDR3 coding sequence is TGTGCCACCCAAGGGGGTTTCCTCGTGAAACTAGCTGGAAACACCATATATTTT.

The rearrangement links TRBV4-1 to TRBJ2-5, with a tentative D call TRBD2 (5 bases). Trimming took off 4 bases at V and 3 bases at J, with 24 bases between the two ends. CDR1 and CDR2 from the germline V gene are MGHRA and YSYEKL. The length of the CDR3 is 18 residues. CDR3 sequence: CASSRIGLGVGIKETQYF. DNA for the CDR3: TGCGCCAGCAGCCGAATTGGGCTGGGAGTCGGGATTAAAGAGACCCAGTACTTC.

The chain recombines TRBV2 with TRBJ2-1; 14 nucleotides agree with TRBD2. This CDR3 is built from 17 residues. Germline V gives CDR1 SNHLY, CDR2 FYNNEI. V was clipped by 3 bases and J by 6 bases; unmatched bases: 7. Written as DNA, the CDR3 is TGTGCCAGCAGTGAGCGACTAGCGGGAGGGCCCGGCAATGAGCAGTTCTTC. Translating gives CASSERLAGGPGNEQFF.

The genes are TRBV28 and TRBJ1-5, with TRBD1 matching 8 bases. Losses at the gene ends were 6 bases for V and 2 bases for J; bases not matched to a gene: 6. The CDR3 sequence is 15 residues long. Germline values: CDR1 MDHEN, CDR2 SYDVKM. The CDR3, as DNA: TGTGCCAGCAGCGGGGACAGGAGGGGCAATCAGCCCCAGCATTTT. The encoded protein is CASSGDRRGNQPQHF. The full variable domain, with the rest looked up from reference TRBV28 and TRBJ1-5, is DVKVTQSSRYLVKRTGEKVFLECVQDMDHENMFWYRQDPGLGLRLIYFSYDVKMKEKGDIPEGYSVSREKKERFSLILESASTNQTSMYLCASSGDRRGNQPQHFGDGTRLSIL.